The 24 T cell receptor beta chains presented below share a single source sample, sequenced in a study of blood T cell repertoires in COVID-19. Measured with immunoSEQ multiplex PCR; TCRdb has only the in-frame clones, and not every one. Of 150,000 to 200,000 clones in the sample, approximately 86% were seen once. Sequences were obtained from peripheral blood. The receptors were sampled from a man aged 70 or older with acute or convalescent COVID-19.

The V and J genes are TRBV12-5 and TRBJ1-2; D may be TRBD1 (6 bases). The CDR3 is 12 residues long. CDR1 LGHNT and CDR2 FRNRAP come from the germline V gene. The V gene lost 6 bases and the J gene lost 7 bases, with 12 bases spanning the gap. CDR3 coding DNA: TGTGCTAGTGGACTGACAGGTATTGGCTACACCTTC. Translating gives CASGLTGIGYTF.

The V and J genes are TRBV2 and TRBJ2-7; TRBD1 is a possible D gene (5 bases). The germline V gene encodes CDR1 SNHLY and CDR2 FYNNEI. CDR3 size: 15 residues. Trimming pared 7 bases from V and 0 bases from J, leaving 16 bases between. CDR3 sequence: CASNRNGLNSYEQYF. CDR3 DNA: TGTGCCAGCAACAGGAACGGCCTGAACTCCTACGAGCAGTACTTC.

The rearrangement links TRBV6-1 to TRBJ2-5; 7 bases are shared with TRBD2. Germline CDR1 is MNHNS and CDR2 is SASEGT. The ends lost 4 bases at V and 2 bases at J; junction bases unmatched: 10. CDR3 length: 16 residues. The CDR3 nucleotides are TGTGCCAGCAGTGTCACCGGCGGGGGTTCACAAGAGACCCAGTACTTC. This sequence encodes CASSVTGGGSQETQYF.

The V gene is TRBV30, the J gene TRBJ2-3, with 9 bases identical to TRBD2. V was clipped by 2 bases and J by 5 bases; unmatched bases: 2. The CDR3 consists of 13 residues. CDR1 is GTSNPN, CDR2 SVGIG, per germline (reference sequence). The CDR3 region has the DNA TGTGCCTGGAGTCGGCGGGAGGGAGATACGCAGTATTTT. It translates to CAWSRREGDTQYF.

The chain has TRBV5-1 and TRBJ2-2; TRBD1 might be the D (5 bases). The CDR3 spans 14 residues. Looked up from germline, CDR1 is SGHRS and CDR2 is YFSETQ. Trimming left V 6 bases short and J 1 base short, with 10 bases between. The chain's CDR3 is CASNGQGNTGELFF. The CDR3 DNA is TGCGCCAGCAATGGGCAGGGGAACACCGGGGAGCTGTTTTTT. The entire variable domain, with the rest obtained from reference TRBV5-1 and TRBJ2-2, is as follows: KAGVTQTPRYLIKTRGQQVTLSCSPISGHRSVSWYQQTPGQGLQFLFEYFSETQRNKGNFPGRFSGRQFSNSRSEMNVSTLELGDSALYLCASNGQGNTGELFFGEGSRLTVL.

The chain employs TRBV6-1 and TRBJ2-2; D remains unclear. This CDR3 region has 16 residues. Germline V lookup: CDR1 MNHNS, CDR2 SASEGT. The V end lost 3 bases, the J end lost 2 bases, and 13 bases lay between the germline ends. The CDR3 loop reads CASSEARHTNTGELFF. The CDR3 coding sequence is TGTGCCAGCAGTGAGGCACGACACACCAACACCGGGGAGCTGTTTTTT.

This clone was picked up one time. The chain recombines TRBV28 with TRBJ2-3, with D possibly TRBD1 on 6 matching bases. The length of the CDR3 is 15 residues. Germline loops: CDR1 MDHEN, CDR2 SYDVKM. Deletions cut 3 bases from V and 0 bases from J, with 10 bases between. This CDR3 is CASSLVQGSTDTQYF. In DNA form, the CDR3 reads TGTGCCAGCAGTTTGGTTCAGGGGAGCACAGATACGCAGTATTTT.

The chain joins TRBV5-8 to TRBJ1-6; D uncertain. The CDR3 contains 15 residues. V was cut by 0 bases and J by 5 bases, with 9 bases left in between. Germline CDR1 SGHTS, CDR2 YDEGEE. The CDR3, as DNA: TGTGCCAGCAGCTTGGATGATCGGGATAATTCACCCCTCCACTTT. Translating gives CASSLDDRDNSPLHF. The full variable domain, in which reference TRBV5-8 and TRBJ1-6 provide the parts outside the CDR3, is EAGVTQSPTHLIKTRGQQATLRCSPISGHTSVYWYQQALGLGLQFLLWYDEGEERNRGNFPPRFSGRQFPNYSSELNVNALELEDSALYLCASSLDDRDNSPLHFGNGTRLTVT.

Here the CDR3 DNA reads TGTGCCAGCAGCCACAACATTCTAGCGGGAGAGGGGACCCAGTACTTC. This sequence encodes CASSHNILAGEGTQYF. V and J are TRBV3-1 (or the pseudogene TRBV3-2) and TRBJ2-5; 10 positions match TRBD2. This CDR3 region has 16 residues. V shed 3 bases, J shed 7 bases, and the junction held 11 bases outside the gene matches. Germline CDR1 LGHDT, CDR2 YNNKEL (reference sequence).

This clone came up once. The chain employs TRBV4-1 and TRBJ1-4, with TRBD1 identical over 7 bases. J lost 0 bases, V lost 2 bases, and 3 bases had no gene match. The CDR3 totals 16 residues. Germline V CDR1 and CDR2: MGHRA, YSYEKL. The CDR3 loop is CASSQPTGSTNEKLFF. The CDR3, as DNA: TGCGCCAGCAGCCAACCGACAGGGTCAACTAATGAAAAACTGTTTTTT.

The chain has TRBV30 and TRBJ1-4; TRBD1 matches 10 bases. V lost 0 bases and J lost 8; bases outside the gene matches: 6. This CDR3 has 15 residues. The germline CDR1 and CDR2 sequences are GTSNPN and SVGIG (reference sequence). The CDR3 spells CAWSVGTGVWEKLFF. For the CDR3, the DNA is TGTGCCTGGAGTGTGGGGACAGGGGTGTGGGAAAAACTGTTTTTT.

This clone was counted a few times. J is TRBJ2-1 and V is TRBV13; 9 bases are shared with TRBD2. The germline gives CDR1 PRHDT, CDR2 FYEKMQ (reference sequence). The CDR3 spans 15 residues. The ends lost 3 bases at V and 7 bases at J; junction bases unmatched: 7. The CDR3 region has the DNA TGTGCCAGCAGCTTTAGCGGGGGAATGGGGAATGAGCAGTTCTTC. Its protein product is CASSFSGGMGNEQFF. The full variable domain, completed using reference TRBV13 and TRBJ2-1, is AAGVIQSPRHLIKEKRETATLKCYPIPRHDTVYWYQQGPGQDPQFLISFYEKMQSDKGSIPDRFSAQQFSDYHSELNMSSLELGDSALYFCASSFSGGMGNEQFFGPGTRLTVL.

This clone showed up just a few times. The rearrangement uses TRBV3-1 (or the pseudogene TRBV3-2) and TRBJ1-1, with D perhaps matching TRBD1 (5 bases). CDR1 and CDR2 (germline): LGHDT, YNNKEL (reference sequence). V dropped 4 bases and J dropped 0 bases, with 21 bases sitting between them. The CDR3 is 18 amino acids. The CDR3 region is CASSLRRGGSSMNTEAFF. The CDR3, as DNA: TGTGCCAGCAGCCTCAGGCGGGGGGGTTCCTCAATGAACACTGAAGCTTTCTTT.

The chain has TRBV24-1 and TRBJ2-2, with unresolved D. CDR3 size: 18 residues. Germline V gene lookup returns CDR1 KGHDR and CDR2 SFDVKD. Trimming took off 0 bases at V and 0 bases at J, with 13 bases between the two ends. CDR3 sequence: CATSDLPQANPNTGELFF. CDR3 coding DNA: TGTGCCACCAGTGATTTGCCGCAGGCGAACCCGAACACCGGGGAGCTGTTTTTT.

The J gene is TRBJ1-5, the V gene TRBV28; no definite D call. Trimming took 8 bases from V and 5 from J, leaving 13 bases between them. The CDR3 contains 13 residues. Germline V gene data show CDR1 as MDHEN and CDR2 as SYDVKM. The CDR3 spells CASRPQSDQPQHF. CDR3 DNA: TGTGCCAGCCGTCCGCAGTCCGATCAGCCCCAGCATTTT.

Only one count was recorded for this clone. The genes are TRBV15 and TRBJ1-6; D gene uncertain. The CDR3 loop spans 14 amino acids. Germline CDR1 and CDR2: LNHNV and YYDKDF (reference sequence). V was clipped by 0 bases and J by 10 bases, with 10 bases between them. The chain's CDR3 is CATSRDVTISPLHF. The CDR3 region has the DNA TGTGCCACCAGCAGAGATGTCACTATATCACCCCTCCACTTT.

This chain uses TRBV18 with TRBJ2-1, with D maybe TRBD2 (5 bases). V lost 3 bases and J 3 bases, leaving 15 bases between the germline ends. Germline V gene sequence: CDR1 KGHSH, CDR2 LQKENI. The CDR3 is 16 residues long. CDR3 residues: CASSPTRTRDYNEQFF. The CDR3 nucleotides are TGTGCCAGCTCACCCACCAGGACTCGAGACTACAATGAGCAGTTCTTC.

CDR3 loop: CASSGPDRNYGYTF. The CDR3 DNA reads as TGTGCCAGCAGCGGGCCGGACAGAAACTATGGCTACACCTTC. The rearrangement uses TRBV5-4 and TRBJ1-2, with D perhaps TRBD1 (6 bases). The germline V gene has CDR1 SGHNT and CDR2 YYREEE (reference sequence). The CDR3 is 14 residues long. Trimming pared 4 bases from V and 2 bases from J, leaving 12 bases between.

The count of this clone is one. The chain carries TRBV6-5 and TRBJ1-2, with TRBD1 identical over 7 bases. The junction had 10 bases not matched to a gene; V was cut back by 5 bases and J by 4 bases. Germline values: CDR1 MNHEY, CDR2 SVGAGI. The CDR3 is 15 amino acids. The CDR3 region has the DNA TGTGCCAGCAGTAGAACAGGGGTTGAGATCTATGGCTACACCTTC. Residues: CASSRTGVEIYGYTF.

The chain employs TRBV6-2 or TRBV6-3 and TRBJ1-1; possible D gene TRBD1, 6 bases. The CDR3 sequence is 13 residues long. Germline V gene sequence: CDR1 MNHEY, CDR2 SVGEGT. The ends were cut back, 5 bases at V and 3 bases at J, with 10 bases in the middle. The CDR3 reads CASSHRVDTEAFF. The DNA for the CDR3 is TGTGCCAGCAGTCACAGGGTGGACACTGAAGCTTTCTTT.

The V gene is TRBV5-1, the J gene TRBJ2-1; D may be TRBD1 (6 bases). V was pared by 0 bases and J by 5 bases, with 15 bases between. Germline V gene sequence: CDR1 SGHRS, CDR2 YFSETQ. The CDR3 runs to 16 residues. Written as DNA, the CDR3 is TGCGCCAGCAGCTTGGTAGTCAGGGGAAGGGACAATGAGCAGTTCTTC. Encoded protein: CASSLVVRGRDNEQFF.

The rearrangement uses TRBV28 and TRBJ2-7, with 8 nucleotides matching TRBD1. This CDR3 region has 15 residues. The V segment lost 2 bases and the J segment 4 bases; nucleotides outside the gene matches: 7. Germline CDR1 reads MDHEN; CDR2 reads SYDVKM. The CDR3 DNA sequence: TGTGCCAGCAGTTTACCAGGGACAGGCCTTTACGAGCAGTACTTC. Its protein product is CASSLPGTGLYEQYF.

The chain combines TRBV5-1 with TRBJ2-7; D gene unclear. CDR3 length equals 14 residues. Germline CDR1 SGHRS, CDR2 YFSETQ. V lost 5 bases and J lost 3, with 15 bases in between. CDR3 sequence: CASRLNSLYYEQYF. CDR3 nucleotides: TGCGCCAGCAGGTTAAACTCTCTATACTACGAGCAGTACTTC.

The V gene is TRBV19, the J gene TRBJ1-3, with D perhaps matching TRBD1 (6 bases). V was cut by 3 bases and J by 2 bases, with 17 bases left in between. This CDR3 spans 17 amino acids. CDR1 is LNHDA, CDR2 SQIVND, per germline (reference sequence). CDR3 sequence: CASSIRAGVHTGNTIYF. The DNA of the CDR3 is TGTGCCAGTAGTATCCGTGCAGGGGTTCATACTGGAAACACCATATATTTT.